The 9 T cell receptor beta chains given below trace back to one sample, sequenced in a study of T cells after yellow fever vaccination (dated by TCRdb to between 2019 and 2020). This specimen's treatment or condition label, interpreted: live attenuated yellow fever vaccine strain. The method was 5' RACE. The instrument was an Illumina HiSeq 2500. The public reads were quality trimmed at Q25 with fastp and then assembled into clones with MiXCR by TCRdb, keeping productive beta chains. Each CDR3 protein appears once, grouped with its most common genes and DNA. This sample is represented by 200,000 to 300,000 distinct CDR3 sequences; roughly 13% of them were singletons. The ten largest clonotypes hold about 0.54% of the sample. The sequences come from CD4+ T cells sorted from PBMCs, collected 45 days after the yellow fever booster vaccination. These receptors were collected from a man aged 25 to 40 who received the YFV17D yellow fever vaccine.

V gene TRBV20-1 combines with J gene TRBJ2-3; possibly TRBD2 for D (6 bases). This CDR3 is 15 amino acids long. V was clipped by 2 bases and J by 3 bases, with 15 bases between them. Germline V gene data show CDR1 as DFQATT and CDR2 as SNEGSKA (reference sequence). The CDR3 DNA reads as TGCAGTGCTAGATTGACGGGAGCTGGAACAGATACGCAGTATTTT. Its translation: CSARLTGAGTDTQYF.

This chain joins TRBV20-1 and TRBJ2-3; D call uncertain. CDR3 size: 14 residues. The V gene lost 6 bases and the J gene lost 5 bases, with 18 bases spanning the gap. Germline CDR1 is DFQATT and CDR2 is SNEGSKA (reference sequence). The CDR3 DNA is TGCAGTGCCAATCTCCCCGGATGGGGAGATACGCAGTATTTT. Its protein product is CSANLPGWGDTQYF.

The chain uses TRBV30 and TRBJ2-1; 8 bases agree with TRBD2. The ends lost 0 bases at V and 3 bases at J; junction bases unmatched: 7. The CDR3 is made up of 16 amino acids. Germline V gives CDR1 GTSNPN, CDR2 SVGIG (reference sequence). CDR3 DNA sequence: TGTGCCTGGAGTGTACGTGGTAGCGGGGACTACAATGAGCAGTTCTTC. Translated: CAWSVRGSGDYNEQFF.

The table lists this clonotype with a few counts. This chain joins TRBV7-2 and TRBJ2-3, with a possible D match to TRBD1 (5 bases). V lost 5 bases and J 2 bases, leaving 14 bases between the germline ends. The CDR3 runs 15 residues. Looked up from germline, CDR1 is SGHTA and CDR2 is FQGNSA. The CDR3, as DNA: TGTGCCAGCAGCCAATTCCGACAGTACACAGATACGCAGTATTTT. Translation gives CASSQFRQYTDTQYF. The variable domain in full, with the rest retrieved from reference TRBV7-2 and TRBJ2-3, is GAGVSQSPSNKVTEKGKDVELRCDPISGHTALYWYRQSLGQGLEFLIYFQGNSAPDKSGLPSDRFSAERTGGSVSTLTIQRTQQEDSAVYLCASSQFRQYTDTQYFGPGTRLTVL.

This clonotype was counted only a few times. The genes are TRBV7-9 and TRBJ2-5; D is undetermined. This CDR3 contains 15 residues. Germline V gives CDR1 SEHNR, CDR2 FQNEAQ (reference sequence). Trimming left V 4 bases short and J 1 base short, with 13 bases between. The CDR3 region is CASSYVPGLQETQYF. The CDR3 DNA reads TGTGCCAGCAGCTACGTCCCGGGCCTCCAAGAGACCCAGTACTTC.

This rearrangement joins TRBV7-2 to TRBJ2-5; D gene uncertain. CDR3 size: 12 residues. Per germline, CDR1 SGHTA and CDR2 FQGNSA. V shed 2 bases and J shed 5 bases, with 6 bases lying between them. CDR3 in DNA: TGTGCCAGCAGCTTACTCTACGAGACCCAGTACTTC. Translation gives CASSLLYETQYF.

This chain links TRBV12-3 or TRBV12-4 with TRBJ2-1; 7 nucleotides align to TRBD2. V lost 3 bases, J lost 8 bases, and 10 bases stayed unmatched. The length of the CDR3 is 15 residues. The DNA of the CDR3 is TGTGCCAGCAGTTTTTTCGGACTAGAAGTCGATGAGCAGTTCTTC. The encoded protein is CASSFFGLEVDEQFF.

The CDR3 region has the DNA TGTGCCAGCGGACCCGGGGGGAGGGGGACTGGCTACACCTTC. It yields the protein CASGPGGRGTGYTF. This chain joins TRBV12-3 or TRBV12-4 and TRBJ1-2, with a possible D match to TRBD1 (6 bases). The CDR3 consists of 14 residues. V dropped 8 bases and J dropped 7 bases, with 20 bases sitting between them.

This clonotype has at least ten counts. The J gene is TRBJ2-2, the V gene TRBV7-2; either TRBD1 or TRBD2 may supply D (6 bases each). Germline values: CDR1 SGHTA, CDR2 FQGNSA. The CDR3 spans 15 residues. V shed 1 base and J shed 5 bases, with 11 bases lying between them. The CDR3 nucleotides are TGTGCCAGCAGCTTAGTTAAGGGGGGAACCGGGGAGCTGTTTTTT. Translating gives CASSLVKGGTGELFF.